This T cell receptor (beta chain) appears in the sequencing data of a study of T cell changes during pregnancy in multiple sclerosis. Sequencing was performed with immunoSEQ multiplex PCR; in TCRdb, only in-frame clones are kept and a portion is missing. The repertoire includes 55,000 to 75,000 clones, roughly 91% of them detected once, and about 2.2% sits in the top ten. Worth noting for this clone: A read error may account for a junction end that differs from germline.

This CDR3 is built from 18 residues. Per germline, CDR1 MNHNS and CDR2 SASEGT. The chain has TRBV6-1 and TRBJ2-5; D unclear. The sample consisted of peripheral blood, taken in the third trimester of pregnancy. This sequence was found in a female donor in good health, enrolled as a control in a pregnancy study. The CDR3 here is CASSEGFFFSAGKETQYF. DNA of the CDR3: TGTGCCAGCAGCGAAGGTTTTTTTTTCTCGGCAGGAAAGGAGACCCAGTACTTC.